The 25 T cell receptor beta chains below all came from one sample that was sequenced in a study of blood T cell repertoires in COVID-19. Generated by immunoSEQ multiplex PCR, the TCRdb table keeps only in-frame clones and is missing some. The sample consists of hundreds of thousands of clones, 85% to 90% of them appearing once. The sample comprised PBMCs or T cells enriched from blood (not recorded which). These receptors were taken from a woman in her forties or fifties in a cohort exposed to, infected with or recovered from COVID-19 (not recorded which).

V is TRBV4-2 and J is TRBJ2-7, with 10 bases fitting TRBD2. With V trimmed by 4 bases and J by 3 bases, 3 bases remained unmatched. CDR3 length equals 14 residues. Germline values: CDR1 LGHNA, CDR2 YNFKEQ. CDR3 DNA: TGTGCCAGCAGCCTAGCGGGGGGTGACTACGAGCAGTACTTC. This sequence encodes CASSLAGGDYEQYF.

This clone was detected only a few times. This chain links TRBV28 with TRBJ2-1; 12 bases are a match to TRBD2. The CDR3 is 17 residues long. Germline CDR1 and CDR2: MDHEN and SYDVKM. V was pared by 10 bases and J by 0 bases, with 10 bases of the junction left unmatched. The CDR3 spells CATTSGGQLSSYNEQFF. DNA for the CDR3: TGTGCCACCACTAGCGGGGGGCAACTCTCCTCCTACAATGAGCAGTTCTTC. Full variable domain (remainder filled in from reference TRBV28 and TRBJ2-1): DVKVTQSSRYLVKRTGEKVFLECVQDMDHENMFWYRQDPGLGLRLIYFSYDVKMKEKGDIPEGYSVSREKKERFSLILESASTNQTSMYLCATTSGGQLSSYNEQFFGPGTRLTVL.

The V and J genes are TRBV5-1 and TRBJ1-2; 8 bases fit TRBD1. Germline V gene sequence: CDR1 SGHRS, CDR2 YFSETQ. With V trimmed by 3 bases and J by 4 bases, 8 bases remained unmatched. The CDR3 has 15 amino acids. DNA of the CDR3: TGCGCCAGCAGCTGGGAGCCGGGACAGGTCTATGGCTACACCTTC. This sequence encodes CASSWEPGQVYGYTF.

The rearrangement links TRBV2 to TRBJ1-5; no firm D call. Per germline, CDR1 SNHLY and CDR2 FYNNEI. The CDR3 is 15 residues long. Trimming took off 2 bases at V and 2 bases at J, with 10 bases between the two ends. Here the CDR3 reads CASSEFMGGNQPQHF. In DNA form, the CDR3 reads TGTGCCAGCAGTGAATTTATGGGCGGCAATCAGCCCCAGCATTTT.

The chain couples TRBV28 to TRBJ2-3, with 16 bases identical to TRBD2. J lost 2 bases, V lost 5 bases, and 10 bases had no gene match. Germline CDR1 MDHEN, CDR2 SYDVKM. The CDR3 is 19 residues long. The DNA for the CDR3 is TGTGCCAGCAGTGCGTCTCCGGGACTAGCGGGGGGGATCACAGATACGCAGTATTTT. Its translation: CASSASPGLAGGITDTQYF.

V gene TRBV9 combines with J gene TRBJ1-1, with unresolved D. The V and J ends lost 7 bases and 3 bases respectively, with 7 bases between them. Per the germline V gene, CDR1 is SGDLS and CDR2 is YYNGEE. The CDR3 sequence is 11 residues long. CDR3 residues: CASGRDTEAFF. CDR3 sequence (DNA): TGTGCCAGCGGGCGGGACACTGAAGCTTTCTTT.

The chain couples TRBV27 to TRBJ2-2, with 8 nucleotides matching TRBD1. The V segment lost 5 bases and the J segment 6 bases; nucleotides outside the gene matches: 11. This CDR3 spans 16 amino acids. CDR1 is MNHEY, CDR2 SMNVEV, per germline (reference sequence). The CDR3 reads CASSTRQGTAPGELFF. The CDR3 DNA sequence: TGTGCCAGCAGTACACGACAGGGGACCGCCCCCGGGGAGCTGTTTTTT.

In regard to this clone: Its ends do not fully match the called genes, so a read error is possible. The CDR3 region is CASSLGQGGAKEKLFF. The CDR3 coding sequence is TGTGCCAGCAGCTTAGGGCAGGGTGGTGCTAAAGAAAAACTGTTTTTT. The chain combines TRBV11-2 with TRBJ1-4, with D perhaps TRBD1 (5 bases). Germline CDR1 is SGHAT and CDR2 is FQNNGV. The CDR3 is 16 amino acids. The whole variable domain, remainder taken from reference TRBV11-2 and TRBJ1-4, is EAGVAQSPRYKIIEKRQSVAFWCNPISGHATLYWYQQILGQGPKLLIQFQNNGVVDDSQLPKDRFSAERLKGVDSTLKIQPAKLEDSAVYLCASSLGQGGAKEKLFFGSGTQLSVL.

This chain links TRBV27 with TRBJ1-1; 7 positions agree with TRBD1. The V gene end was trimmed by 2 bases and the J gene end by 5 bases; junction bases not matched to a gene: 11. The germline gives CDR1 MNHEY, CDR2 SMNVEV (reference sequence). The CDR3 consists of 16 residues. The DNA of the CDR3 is TGTGCCAGCAGTTTAACTCGACAGGGCCGGGGGACTGAAGCTTTCTTT. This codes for CASSLTRQGRGTEAFF.

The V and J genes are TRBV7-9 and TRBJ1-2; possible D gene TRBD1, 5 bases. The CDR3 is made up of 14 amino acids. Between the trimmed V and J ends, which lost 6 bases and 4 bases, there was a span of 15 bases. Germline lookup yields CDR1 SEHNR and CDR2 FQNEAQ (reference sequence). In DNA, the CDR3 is TGTGCCAGCAGATCGACAGCCCATCTCTATGGCTACACCTTC. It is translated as CASRSTAHLYGYTF.

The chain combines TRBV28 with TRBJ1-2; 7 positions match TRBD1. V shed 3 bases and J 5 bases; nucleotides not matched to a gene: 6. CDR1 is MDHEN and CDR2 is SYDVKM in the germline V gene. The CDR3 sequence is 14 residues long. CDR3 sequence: CASSFGGRGYGYTF. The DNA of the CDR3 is TGTGCCAGCAGTTTTGGAGGCAGGGGGTATGGCTACACCTTC.

The CDR3 coding sequence is TGTGCCAGTGACAGGGGTCGAGAGGGCTACACCTTC. Amino acid sequence: CASDRGREGYTF. The chain is built from TRBV2 and TRBJ1-2, with 8 bases lining up with TRBD1. This CDR3 is 12 amino acids long. Germline loops: CDR1 SNHLY, CDR2 FYNNEI. Trimming at V came to 9 bases and at J to 8 bases, leaving 8 bases not matched to a gene.

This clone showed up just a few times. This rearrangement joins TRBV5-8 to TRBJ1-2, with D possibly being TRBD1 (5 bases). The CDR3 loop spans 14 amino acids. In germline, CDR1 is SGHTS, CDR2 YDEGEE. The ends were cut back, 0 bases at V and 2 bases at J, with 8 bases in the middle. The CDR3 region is CASSLGRENYGYTF. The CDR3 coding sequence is TGTGCCAGCAGCTTGGGCAGGGAAAACTATGGCTACACCTTC. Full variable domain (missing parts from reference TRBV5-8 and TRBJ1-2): EAGVTQSPTHLIKTRGQQATLRCSPISGHTSVYWYQQALGLGLQFLLWYDEGEERNRGNFPPRFSGRQFPNYSSELNVNALELEDSALYLCASSLGRENYGYTFGSGTRLTVV.

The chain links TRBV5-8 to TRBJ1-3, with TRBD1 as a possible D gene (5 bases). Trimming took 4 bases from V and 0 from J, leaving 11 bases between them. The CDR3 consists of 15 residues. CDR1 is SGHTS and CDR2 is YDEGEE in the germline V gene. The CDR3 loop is CASSPGTHSGNTIYF. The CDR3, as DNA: TGTGCCAGCAGCCCGGGGACTCACTCTGGAAACACCATATATTTT. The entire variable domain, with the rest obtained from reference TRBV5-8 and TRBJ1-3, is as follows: EAGVTQSPTHLIKTRGQQATLRCSPISGHTSVYWYQQALGLGLQFLLWYDEGEERNRGNFPPRFSGRQFPNYSSELNVNALELEDSALYLCASSPGTHSGNTIYFGEGSWLTVV.

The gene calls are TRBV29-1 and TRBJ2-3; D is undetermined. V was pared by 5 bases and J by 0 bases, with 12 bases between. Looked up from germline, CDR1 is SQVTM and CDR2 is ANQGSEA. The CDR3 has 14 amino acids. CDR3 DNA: TGCAGCGTTATTAGCATACCTAGCACAGATACGCAGTATTTT. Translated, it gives CSVISIPSTDTQYF.

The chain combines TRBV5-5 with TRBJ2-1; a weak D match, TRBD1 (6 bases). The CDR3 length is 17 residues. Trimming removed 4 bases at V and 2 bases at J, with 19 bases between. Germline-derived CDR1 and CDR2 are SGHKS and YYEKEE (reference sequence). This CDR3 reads CASSEPQRGKTYNEQFF. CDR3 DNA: TGTGCCAGCAGCGAGCCACAGAGGGGGAAGACCTACAATGAGCAGTTCTTC.

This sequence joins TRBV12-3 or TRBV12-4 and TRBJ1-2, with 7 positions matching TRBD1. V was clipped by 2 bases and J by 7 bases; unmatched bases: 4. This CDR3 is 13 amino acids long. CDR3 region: CASSLSGGVGYTF. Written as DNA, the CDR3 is TGTGCCAGCAGTTTATCAGGGGGTGTTGGCTACACCTTC.

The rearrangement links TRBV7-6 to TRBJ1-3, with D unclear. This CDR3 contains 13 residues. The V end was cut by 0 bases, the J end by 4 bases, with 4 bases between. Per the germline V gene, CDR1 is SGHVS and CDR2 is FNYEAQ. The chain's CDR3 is CASSLARGNTIYF. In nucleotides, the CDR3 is TGTGCCAGCAGCTTAGCTCGGGGAAACACCATATATTTT.

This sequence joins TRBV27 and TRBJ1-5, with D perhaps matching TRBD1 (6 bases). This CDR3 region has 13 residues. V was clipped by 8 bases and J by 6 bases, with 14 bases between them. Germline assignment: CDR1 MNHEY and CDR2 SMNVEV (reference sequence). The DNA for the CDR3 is TGTGCCAGCCAACAGGGTCGGAGTCAGCCCCAGCATTTT. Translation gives CASQQGRSQPQHF.

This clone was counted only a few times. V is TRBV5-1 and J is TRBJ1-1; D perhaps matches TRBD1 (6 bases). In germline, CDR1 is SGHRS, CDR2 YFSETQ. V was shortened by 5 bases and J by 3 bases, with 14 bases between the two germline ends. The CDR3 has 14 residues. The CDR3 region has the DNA TGCGCCAGCAGAGTGGGGGCAGGGGACACTGAAGCTTTCTTT. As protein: CASRVGAGDTEAFF.

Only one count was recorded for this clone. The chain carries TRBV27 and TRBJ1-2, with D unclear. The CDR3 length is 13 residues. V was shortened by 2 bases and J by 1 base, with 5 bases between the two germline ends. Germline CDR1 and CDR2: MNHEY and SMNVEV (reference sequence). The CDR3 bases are TGTGCCAGCAGTTTACGGGTTAACTATGGCTACACCTTC. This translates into CASSLRVNYGYTF.

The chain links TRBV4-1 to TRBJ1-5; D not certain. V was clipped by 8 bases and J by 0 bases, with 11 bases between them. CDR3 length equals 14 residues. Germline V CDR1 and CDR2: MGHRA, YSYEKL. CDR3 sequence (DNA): TGCGCCAGCCGAGATACGTATAGCAATCAGCCCCAGCATTTT. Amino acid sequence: CASRDTYSNQPQHF.

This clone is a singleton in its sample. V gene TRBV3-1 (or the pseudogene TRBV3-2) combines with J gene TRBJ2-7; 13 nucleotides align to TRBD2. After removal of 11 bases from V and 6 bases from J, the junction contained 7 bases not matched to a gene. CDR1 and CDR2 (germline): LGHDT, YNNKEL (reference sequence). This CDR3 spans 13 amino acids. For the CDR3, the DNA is TGTGCCTGCTCACTAGCGGGGGGGTCCGAGCAGTACTTC. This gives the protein CACSLAGGSEQYF.

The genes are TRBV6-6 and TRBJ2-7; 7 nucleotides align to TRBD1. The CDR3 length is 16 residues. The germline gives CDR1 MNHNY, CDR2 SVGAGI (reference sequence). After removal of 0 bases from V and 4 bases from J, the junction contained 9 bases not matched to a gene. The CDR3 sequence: CASSYSGGTVNYEQYF. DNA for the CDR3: TGTGCCAGCAGTTACTCGGGTGGGACAGTAAATTACGAGCAGTACTTC.

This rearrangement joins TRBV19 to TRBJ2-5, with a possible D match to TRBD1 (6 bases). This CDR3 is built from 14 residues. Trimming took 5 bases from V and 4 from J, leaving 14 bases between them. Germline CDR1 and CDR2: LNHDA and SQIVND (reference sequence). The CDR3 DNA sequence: TGTGCCAGTAGTCCAACAGGGTTCGGAGAGACCCAGTACTTC. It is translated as CASSPTGFGETQYF.